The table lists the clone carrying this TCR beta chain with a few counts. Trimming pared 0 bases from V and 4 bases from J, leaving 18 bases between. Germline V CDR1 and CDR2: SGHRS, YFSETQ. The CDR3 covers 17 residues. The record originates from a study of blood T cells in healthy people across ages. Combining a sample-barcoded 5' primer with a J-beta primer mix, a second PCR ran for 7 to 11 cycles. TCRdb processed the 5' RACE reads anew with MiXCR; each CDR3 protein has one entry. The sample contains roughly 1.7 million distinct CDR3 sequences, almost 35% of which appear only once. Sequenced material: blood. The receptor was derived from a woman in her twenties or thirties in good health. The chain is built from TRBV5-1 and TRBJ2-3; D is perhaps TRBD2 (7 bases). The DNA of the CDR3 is TGCGCCAGCAGCTTGGGTCGGGGCGGGGGCCGCGCAGATACGCAGTATTTT. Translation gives CASSLGRGGGRADTQYF.